This is a list of T cell receptor beta chains from one sample in a study of beta chain features in type 1 diabetes. Sequenced by immunoSEQ multiplex PCR; TCRdb stores in-frame clones only, minus some. Among some 99,000 clones listed, approximately 37% were seen once. The sequenced material came from stem cell memory CD4+ T cells from blood. These receptors were collected from a woman aged 18-30 years in good health. CDR3s include the opening cysteine and the closing phenylalanine or tryptophan. D genes are given only for firm matches. Size values are once, few and many counts, or a class for expanded clones, and some rows have none.

NA,TRBV4-1,few,TRBJ2-3,CASSLSGREADTQYF,TGCGCCAGCAGTTTGAGTGGGAGAGAAGCAGATACGCAGTATTTT
NA,TRBV7-5,NA,TRBJ1-1,CARSGSGGNLSTEAFF,TGTGCCAGAAGCGGGTCAGGGGGTAATTTGAGCACTGAAGCTTTCTTT
TRBD2,TRBV27,NA,TRBJ2-1,CASSLSSGRAGYNEQFF,TGTGCCAGCAGTTTATCTAGCGGGAGGGCCGGCTACAATGAGCAGTTCTTC
TRBD2,TRBV27,NA,TRBJ2-7,CASSLGRRLAAPYEQYF,TGTGCCAGCAGTTTAGGGAGGAGACTAGCGGCACCCTACGAGCAGTACTTC
TRBD1,TRBV5-1,NA,TRBJ2-1,CASRAQQGAINEQFF,TGCGCCAGCAGGGCCCAACAGGGGGCTATCAATGAGCAGTTCTTC
NA,TRBV27,NA,TRBJ2-7,CASSLSSGAASSYEQYF,TGTGCCAGCAGTTTATCATCCGGAGCGGCTAGCTCCTACGAGCAGTACTTC
TRBD1,TRBV5-1,NA,TRBJ1-1,CASSQQNRGRRANTEAFF,TGCGCCAGCAGCCAACAAAACAGGGGAAGACGGGCGAACACTGAAGCTTTCTTT
TRBD2,TRBV7-9,NA,TRBJ2-1,CASRSPHGTSGSSYNEQFF,TGTGCCAGCAGGTCACCCCACGGGACTAGCGGGAGCTCCTACAATGAGCAGTTCTTC
TRBD1,TRBV7-9,NA,TRBJ1-2,CASSFLRFIQGRGYTF,TGTGCCAGCAGCTTTCTCCGGTTCATACAGGGGCGTGGCTACACCTTC
NA,TRBV14,NA,TRBJ2-2,CASSQYLPGAGELFF,TGTGCCAGCAGCCAATATTTACCAGGGGCCGGGGAGCTGTTTTTT
NA,TRBV9,NA,TRBJ2-3,CASSVVGLAADTQYF,TGTGCCAGCAGCGTAGTAGGGCTAGCTGCAGATACGCAGTATTTT
TRBD2,TRBV15,few,TRBJ2-5,CATSRDFRQGGETQYF,TGTGCCACCAGCAGAGACTTTCGGCAGGGAGGGGAGACCCAGTACTTC
NA,TRBV18,NA,TRBJ2-2,CASSPDREWINTGELFF,TGTGCCAGCTCACCGGACAGAGAGTGGATAAACACCGGGGAGCTGTTTTTT
TRBD2,TRBV5-6,NA,TRBJ2-1,CASRSGTSGYRSYNEQFF,TGTGCCAGCCGTTCCGGGACTAGCGGGTACCGATCCTACAATGAGCAGTTCTTC
TRBD2,TRBV30,NA,TRBJ2-7,CAWSWASGYEQYF,TGTGCCTGGAGTTGGGCTAGCGGCTACGAGCAGTACTTC
TRBD2,TRBV2,NA,TRBJ2-7,CASSRSTSGMFTLYEQYF,TGTGCCAGCAGTAGATCCACTAGCGGGATGTTTACTCTCTACGAGCAGTACTTC
NA,TRBV25-1,NA,TRBJ1-2,CASSEAGGVLRGYTF,TGTGCCAGCAGTGAAGCGGGGGGGGTCTTAAGGGGCTACACCTTC
NA,TRBV29-1,few,TRBJ1-1,CSVEAFARNTEAFF,TGCAGCGTTGAAGCGTTCGCCAGAAACACTGAAGCTTTCTTT
TRBD2,TRBV7-9,few,TRBJ2-1,CASSLASGRPYNEQFF,TGTGCCAGCAGCTTAGCTAGCGGGAGGCCATACAATGAGCAGTTCTTC
NA,TRBV6-6,few,TRBJ2-1,CASSYSILYNEQFF,TGTGCCAGCAGTTACTCTATTCTCTACAATGAGCAGTTCTTC
TRBD2,TRBV5-1,NA,TRBJ2-3,CASSLSIAGSTDTQYF,TGCGCCAGCAGCTTGTCAATAGCGGGATCCACAGATACGCAGTATTTT
NA,TRBV9,NA,TRBJ1-5,CASSVGGRGDQPQHF,TGTGCCAGCAGCGTGGGGGGCCGGGGGGACCAGCCCCAGCATTTT
NA,TRBV5-1,few,TRBJ2-5,CASSLALSVETQYF,TGCGCCAGCAGCTTGGCCTTGTCAGTAGAGACCCAGTACTTC
TRBD2,TRBV5-1,few,TRBJ2-1,CASSLPGTSNTYNEQFF,TGCGCCAGCAGCTTACCCGGGACTAGTAATACCTACAATGAGCAGTTCTTC
TRBD1,TRBV7-9,NA,TRBJ1-1,CASFLTGGAITEAFF,TGTGCCAGCTTCTTAACAGGGGGCGCGATCACTGAAGCTTTCTTT
TRBD1,TRBV27,NA,TRBJ2-7,CASSLGTGVYEQYF,TGTGCCAGCAGTTTGGGGACAGGGGTCTACGAGCAGTACTTC
NA,TRBV29-1,NA,TRBJ1-3,CSVFRAGNTIYF,TGCAGCGTTTTCAGGGCTGGAAACACCATATATTTT
NA,TRBV5-1,NA,TRBJ1-1,CASSLVGGNAFF,TGCGCCAGCAGCTTGGTGGGGGGTAACGCTTTCTTT
TRBD2,TRBV7-9,NA,TRBJ2-1,CASSFRLAGLYNEQFF,TGTGCCAGCAGCTTTCGACTAGCGGGACTCTACAATGAGCAGTTCTTC
NA,TRBV19,NA,TRBJ2-1,CASSIVRSLRRVSEQFF,TGTGCCAGTAGTATAGTTAGGTCCCTCCGGAGGGTAAGTGAGCAGTTCTTC
NA,TRBV6-4,NA,TRBJ1-2,CASSDGGAGYYGYTF,TGTGCCAGCAGTGACGGGGGGGCGGGATACTATGGCTACACCTTC
TRBD2,TRBV5-4,NA,TRBJ2-1,CASSPGLAQGNEQFF,TGTGCCAGCAGCCCGGGACTAGCGCAGGGGAATGAGCAGTTCTTC
TRBD2,TRBV5-1,NA,TRBJ2-6,CASSLGYAREGSGANVLTF,TGCGCCAGCAGCTTGGGCTATGCGAGGGAGGGCTCTGGGGCCAACGTCCTGACTTTC
NA,TRBV5-1,few,TRBJ1-1,CATGRGRNTEAFF,TGCGCCACCGGGAGGGGCAGGAACACTGAAGCTTTCTTT
TRBD2,TRBV18,NA,TRBJ2-7,CASSEPGLAGDEQYF,TGTGCCAGCTCTGAACCGGGACTAGCGGGAGACGAGCAGTACTTC
TRBD1,TRBV10-3,NA,TRBJ1-1,CAISGFDRAEAFF,TGTGCCATCAGTGGCTTTGACAGGGCGGAAGCTTTCTTT
TRBD1,TRBV7-9,NA,TRBJ1-1,CASSLTGRNTEAFF,TGTGCCAGCAGCTTGACAGGGCGAAACACTGAAGCTTTCTTT